This T cell receptor (beta chain) was recorded in a study of blood T cell repertoires in COVID-19 (dated by TCRdb to the early 2020s). For context, the study as a whole: Collaborator samples came from the United States, Italy and Spain and covered acute and convalescent phases of COVID-19. The material from the prospective study consisted of cDNA or gDNA derived from T cells, B-cell-depleted T cells, or PBMCs. Deeply sampled blood TCRbeta repertoires from subjects exposed to, actively infected with, or recovered from COVID-19 were included in the dataset. A freely available public database, intended as a resource for researchers studying the immune response to SARS-CoV-2, is where the repertoires were released. Samples were obtained from the ongoing ImmuneRACE study (first 160 participants) and from 950 to 1,500 subjects provided by 6 global collaborators. Nearly every sample came with metadata listing a de-identified subject ID, COVID-19 status, age in years and sex. Where available, HLA class I and class II types were obtained from metadata supplied by the sample provider rather than from assay-based typing.

The cysteine opens and the phenylalanine closes a CDR3 of 12 amino acids. Only the CDR3 DNA is retained, 36 bases long and in frame from the first base. The junction shows trimming of 11 bases on V and 6 bases on J, and the gene matches do not reach 4 bases of it. CDR1 and CDR2, looked up from the germline V gene, are ENHRY and SYGVKD. TCRbeta CDR3 regions were amplified from genomic DNA using the immunoSEQ Assay, a bias-controlled multiplex PCR. Regarding the original processing steps: The number of nucleated cells in each sample was estimated from the amplification of reference gene primers within the assay. To quantify the absolute abundance of each unique TCRbeta CDR3 rearrangement, sequence reads were collapsed and filtered. For each sample, productive Simpson clonality was calculated as the square root of Simpson's diversity index over productive rearrangements. This is the immuneACCESS table as TCRdb keeps it, with only in-frame sequences that have V and J called. A part of the clones is gone; compared with another copy, unresolved V genes explain less than half, and the rest is unexplained. D and trimming come from the DNA, and the V and J calls and clone size come from that table. The sample table contains about 130,000 clones; only one count was recorded for 75% to 85% of them. 4.5% to 5% of the sample is in the top ten clones.

With respect to this clone: The clone's antigen remains unknown. No quality values exist for individual bases; no much larger clone is one base distant.

What the work shows at the level of the full study, not this receptor alone: The quantity of clinical and demographic metadata differed by source and by participant and was supplied without curation.

At one collaborating source in Seattle, patients were enrolled during active infection and were followed longitudinally through the course of disease. Collaborating institutions collected whole blood in K2EDTA tubes following their own protocols. Collaborator samples were shipped for TCRbeta analysis as frozen whole blood, isolated PBMCs, or DNA extracted from either sample type. The origin of this receptor is a woman in her 70s with COVID-19, enrolled during active disease. Sequencing was performed on peripheral blood. Recombination linked TRBV10-3 to TRBJ1-1, with TRBD1 matching 12 junction bases. The CDR3 reads CASGQGAPEAFF. The DNA sequence follows: TGTGCCTCGGGACAGGGGGCCCCTGAAGCTTTCTTT.